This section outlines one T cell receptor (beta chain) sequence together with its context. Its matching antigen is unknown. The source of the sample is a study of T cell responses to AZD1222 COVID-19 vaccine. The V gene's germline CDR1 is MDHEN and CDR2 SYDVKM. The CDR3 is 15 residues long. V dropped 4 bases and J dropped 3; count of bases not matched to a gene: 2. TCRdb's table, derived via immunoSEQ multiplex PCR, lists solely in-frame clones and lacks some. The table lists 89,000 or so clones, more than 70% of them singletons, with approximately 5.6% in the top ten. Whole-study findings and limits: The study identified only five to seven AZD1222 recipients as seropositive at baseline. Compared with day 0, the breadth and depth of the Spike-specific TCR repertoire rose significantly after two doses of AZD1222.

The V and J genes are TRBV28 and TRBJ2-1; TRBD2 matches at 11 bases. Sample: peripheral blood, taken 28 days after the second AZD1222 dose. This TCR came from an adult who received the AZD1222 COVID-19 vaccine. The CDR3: CASSSGTSGYNEQFF. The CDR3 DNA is TGTGCCAGCAGTTCCGGGACTAGCGGCTACAATGAGCAGTTCTTC.